These 21 T cell receptor beta chains share one sample of origin, sequenced in a study of blood T cell repertoires in COVID-19 (dated by TCRdb to the early 2020s). The library was prepared using the immunoSEQ multiplex PCR assay. The clones in this table, taken by TCRdb from immuneACCESS, are in-frame only. Not every clone is retained; where verified, under half of the shortfall comes from an unresolved V gene, and the cause of the rest is unknown. Present in this sample are around 45,000 clones, approximately 89% of which were seen just once. The ten largest make up approximately 15% of the sample. The sequenced material came from peripheral blood. These receptors were taken from a man between 60 and 75 years old with active or convalescent COVID-19.

This clone has a handful of counts. In DNA, the CDR3 is TGTGCCAGTAGTAGACGTACGGACAGAAGGGGCAATCAGCCCCAGCATTTT. This translates into CASSRRTDRRGNQPQHF. The chain uses TRBV19 and TRBJ1-5, with a tentative D call TRBD1 (6 bases). Trimming took off 4 bases at V and 2 bases at J, with 18 bases between the two ends. The CDR3 runs 17 residues. The germline gives CDR1 LNHDA, CDR2 SQIVND (reference sequence).

This clone was detected only once. The V call is TRBV7-9, the J call TRBJ2-3, with D maybe TRBD1 (8 bases). The CDR3 is made up of 14 amino acids. Germline-derived CDR1 and CDR2 are SEHNR and FQNEAQ (reference sequence). V dropped 10 bases and J dropped 0 bases, with 14 bases sitting between them. The chain's CDR3 is CATTGEGSTDTQYF. DNA for the CDR3: TGTGCCACGACAGGGGAGGGGAGCACAGATACGCAGTATTTT.

Concerning this clone itself: A junction end diverges from the germline sequence, so it may reflect a read error. This rearrangement joins TRBV6-5 to TRBJ1-2; 12 bases line up with TRBD1. Germline lookup yields CDR1 MNHEY and CDR2 SVGAGI. This CDR3 is built from 12 residues. The CDR3 reads CASSSTLGQGAF. CDR3 nucleotides: TGTGCCAGCAGTTCCACACTGGGACAGGGGGCGTTC.

The chain couples TRBV25-1 to TRBJ1-1; 7 bases agree with TRBD1. V shed 9 bases and J 3 bases; nucleotides not matched to a gene: 7. CDR1 and CDR2 from the germline V gene are MGHDK and SYGVNS. This CDR3 region has 13 residues. CDR3 DNA sequence: TGTGCCAGTCGACAGGGACCGCACACTGAAGCTTTCTTT. It encodes CASRQGPHTEAFF.

The V call is TRBV3-1 (or the pseudogene TRBV3-2), the J call TRBJ1-2; a weak D match, TRBD1 (6 bases). Germline assignment: CDR1 LGHDT and CDR2 YNNKEL (reference sequence). CDR3 length: 14 residues. V was cut by 3 bases and J by 8 bases, with 16 bases left in between. DNA of the CDR3: TGTGCCAGCAGCCACCGACAGGAGCCGGGGGGCTACACCTTC. This encodes CASSHRQEPGGYTF.

The table lists this clone with a count of one. The CDR3 DNA sequence: TGCGCCAGCGTCCCGTCTGGACAGGGGAACACCGGGGAGCTGTTTTTT. Protein sequence: CASVPSGQGNTGELFF. The chain recombines TRBV5-1 with TRBJ2-2; 8 bases fit TRBD1. This CDR3 is built from 16 residues. The V and J ends lost 7 bases and 1 base, in that order; junction bases with no gene match: 9. The germline gives CDR1 SGHRS, CDR2 YFSETQ.

V is TRBV5-4 and J is TRBJ1-2; the D gene is possibly TRBD1 (6 bases). Trimming removed 3 bases at V and 4 bases at J, with 19 bases between. This CDR3 contains 16 residues. The germline CDR1 and CDR2 sequences are SGHNT and YYREEE (reference sequence). The CDR3 nucleotides are TGTGCCAGCAGCTCGATTACAGGGAACAGAGGCTATGGCTACACCTTC. It codes for CASSSITGNRGYGYTF.

V is TRBV11-2 and J is TRBJ2-7, with D possibly TRBD1 on 5 matching bases. CDR1 is SGHAT and CDR2 is FQNNGV in the germline V gene. The CDR3 is made up of 13 amino acids. V was clipped by 7 bases and J by 6 bases, with 16 bases between them. In DNA, the CDR3 is TGTGCCAGCACCCTAGGGGATCTCGTCGAGCAGTACTTC. Its protein product is CASTLGDLVEQYF.

The chain carries TRBV28 and TRBJ1-1; D is unclear. The CDR3 spans 12 residues. Germline lookup yields CDR1 MDHEN and CDR2 SYDVKM. The V end lost 7 bases, the J end lost 4 bases, and 10 bases lay between the germline ends. The CDR3 nucleotides read TGTGCCAGCACCGAGGATCGCACTGAAGCTTTCTTT. It codes for CASTEDRTEAFF.

The rearrangement links TRBV23-1 to TRBJ2-3; D might be TRBD2 (6 bases). TRBV23-1 is assigned to the ORF class and has an uncertain function. V dropped 3 bases and J dropped 4 bases, with 11 bases sitting between them. The CDR3 is 14 residues long. CDR3: CASSHAGIPDTQYF. The CDR3 DNA reads TGCGCCAGCAGTCACGCGGGAATCCCAGATACGCAGTATTTT.

The chain has TRBV5-1 and TRBJ1-3; weak D call: TRBD1 (5 bases). This CDR3 is 16 amino acids long. V lost 0 bases, J lost 4 bases, and 14 bases lay in between. Germline loops: CDR1 SGHRS, CDR2 YFSETQ. In nucleotides, the CDR3 is TGCGCCAGCAGCTTGGGACAGCCTGGGCCCGGAAACACCATATATTTT. Its translation is CASSLGQPGPGNTIYF. The complete variable domain, with remaining parts taken from reference TRBV5-1 and TRBJ1-3, reads KAGVTQTPRYLIKTRGQQVTLSCSPISGHRSVSWYQQTPGQGLQFLFEYFSETQRNKGNFPGRFSGRQFSNSRSEMNVSTLELGDSALYLCASSLGQPGPGNTIYFGEGSWLTVV.

V is TRBV19 and J is TRBJ1-5; no definite D call. Germline V gene lookup returns CDR1 LNHDA and CDR2 SQIVND (reference sequence). Trimming removed 6 bases at V and 3 bases at J, with 9 bases between. The CDR3 contains 13 residues. The CDR3 here is CASSRQDNQPQHF. The CDR3 coding sequence is TGTGCCAGTAGCAGGCAGGACAATCAGCCCCAGCATTTT.

The chain employs TRBV4-2 and TRBJ2-7; TRBD2 aligns across 7 bases. The CDR3 covers 15 residues. Trimming cost V 0 bases and J 3 bases; bases outside gene matches: 5. Germline V gene data show CDR1 as LGHNA and CDR2 as YNFKEQ. This CDR3 reads CASSQETPGGYEQYF. The CDR3 region has the DNA TGTGCCAGCAGCCAAGAAACTCCGGGGGGCTACGAGCAGTACTTC.

To note about this clone: Other DNA sequences from this sample encode an identical CDR3 as well. The chain is built from TRBV10-3 and TRBJ2-7, with a weak D call TRBD1 (5 bases). This CDR3 has 12 amino acids. Germline values: CDR1 ENHRY, CDR2 SYGVKD. Deletions cut 3 bases from V and 4 bases from J, with 7 bases between. The CDR3 sequence: CAISEDRYEQYF. The CDR3 coding sequence is TGTGCCATCAGTGAAGACAGATACGAGCAGTACTTC.

This chain links TRBV28 with TRBJ1-5, with D perhaps matching TRBD1 (5 bases). CDR3 length: 14 amino acids. V lost 9 bases to trimming and J lost 3 bases, with 15 bases between them. Germline CDR1 and CDR2: MDHEN and SYDVKM. The CDR3 DNA sequence: TGTGCCAGTTCAAGCGGGGGTAACAATCAGCCCCAGCATTTT. Protein: CASSSGGNNQPQHF.

The chain employs TRBV6-2 or TRBV6-3 and TRBJ2-1; 7 bases match TRBD2. The germline V gene has CDR1 MNHEY and CDR2 SVGEGT. The ends lost 6 bases at V and 9 bases at J; junction bases unmatched: 8. The CDR3 runs 13 residues. CDR3 in DNA: TGTGCCAGCAGCCCAACAACTAGCGCTGAGCAGTTCTTC. Its translation is CASSPTTSAEQFF.

The rearrangement uses TRBV6-5 and TRBJ1-5; the match to TRBD1 covers 8 bases. Trimming at V came to 5 bases and at J to 6 bases, leaving 3 bases not matched to a gene. The CDR3 is 13 amino acids. From germline, CDR1 is MNHEY and CDR2 SVGAGI. The CDR3 DNA sequence: TGTGCCAGCAGTCGGGACAGGTTTCAGCCCCAGCATTTT. Its translation is CASSRDRFQPQHF.

This clone came up a few times. The chain couples TRBV7-6 to TRBJ1-2, with D possibly TRBD1 on 6 matching bases. The CDR3 consists of 14 residues. The germline CDR1 and CDR2 sequences are SGHVS and FNYEAQ. V lost 4 bases, J lost 4 bases, and 13 bases lay in between. CDR3 amino acids: CASSSEDRLYGYTF. The DNA of the CDR3 is TGTGCCAGCAGCTCCGAGGACAGACTCTATGGCTACACCTTC. The entire variable domain, with the rest obtained from reference TRBV7-6 and TRBJ1-2, is as follows: GAGVSQSPRYKVTKRGQDVALRCDPISGHVSLYWYRQALGQGPEFLTYFNYEAQQDKSGLPNDRFSAERPEGSISTLTIQRTEQRDSAMYRCASSSEDRLYGYTFGSGTRLTVV.

CDR3 in amino acids: CASRGGANYGYTF. In nucleotides, the CDR3 is TGCGCCAGCAGAGGGGGGGCAAACTATGGCTACACCTTC. The rearrangement joins TRBV5-1 to TRBJ1-2; maybe TRBD1 (6 bases). The germline V gene has CDR1 SGHRS and CDR2 YFSETQ. This CDR3 spans 13 amino acids. Trimming took off 5 bases at V and 2 bases at J, with 10 bases between the two ends. Full variable domain (rest looked up from reference TRBV5-1 and TRBJ1-2): KAGVTQTPRYLIKTRGQQVTLSCSPISGHRSVSWYQQTPGQGLQFLFEYFSETQRNKGNFPGRFSGRQFSNSRSEMNVSTLELGDSALYLCASRGGANYGYTFGSGTRLTVV.

This chain joins TRBV4-3 and TRBJ1-5, with a tentative D call TRBD1 (5 bases). Trimming took off 6 bases at V and 4 bases at J, with 10 bases between the two ends. The CDR3 has 13 residues. Germline values: CDR1 LGHNA, CDR2 YSLEER. The CDR3 protein is CASSKTENQPQHF. DNA of the CDR3: TGCGCCAGCAGTAAGACAGAGAATCAGCCCCAGCATTTT.

V is TRBV6-4 and J is TRBJ2-1; 7 bases are shared with TRBD2. Germline V gene sequence: CDR1 MRHNA, CDR2 SNTAGT. This CDR3 has 14 amino acids. V lost 4 bases to trimming and J lost 5 bases; unmatched junction nucleotides: 5. The CDR3 nucleotides are TGTGCCAGCAGTGCAAGCGGGGCCGACAATGAGCAGTTCTTC. Protein: CASSASGADNEQFF.